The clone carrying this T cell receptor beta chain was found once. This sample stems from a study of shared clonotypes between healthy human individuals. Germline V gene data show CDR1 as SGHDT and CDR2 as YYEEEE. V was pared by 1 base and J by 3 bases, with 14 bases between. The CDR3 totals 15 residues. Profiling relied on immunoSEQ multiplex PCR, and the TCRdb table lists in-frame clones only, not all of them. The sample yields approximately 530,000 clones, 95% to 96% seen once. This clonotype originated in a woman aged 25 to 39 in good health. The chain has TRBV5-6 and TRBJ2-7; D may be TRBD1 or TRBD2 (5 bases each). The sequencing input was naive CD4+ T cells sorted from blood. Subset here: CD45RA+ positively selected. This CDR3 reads CASSLQGEVVYEQYF. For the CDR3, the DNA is TGTGCCAGCAGCTTGCAGGGAGAAGTGGTCTACGAGCAGTACTTC.